This T cell receptor beta chain was sequenced for a study of blood T cell repertoires in COVID-19 (dated by TCRdb to between 2020 and 2021). Some background on the complete study: Samples covering the acute and convalescent phases of COVID-19 were provided by collaborators in the United States, Italy and Spain. The prospective study material was composed of cDNA or gDNA derived from T cells, B-cell-depleted T cells, or PBMCs. The dataset comprised deeply sampled blood TCRbeta repertoires from subjects exposed to, actively infected with, or recovered from COVID-19. A freely available public database, intended as a resource for researchers studying the immune response to SARS-CoV-2, is where the repertoires were released. The samples were drawn from two sources: the first 160 participants of the ongoing ImmuneRACE study, and 1,254 subjects contributed by 6 global collaborators. Nearly every sample came with metadata listing a de-identified subject ID, COVID-19 status, age in years and sex. HLA class I and class II types, where available, came from metadata supplied by the sample provider rather than from assay-based typing. The full study reports these points: Clinical and demographic metadata were provided uncurated, with the amount varying by source and participant.

Comment on this clone: It lacks a known antigen. Base qualities are missing; no much larger clone stands one base away.

TCRbeta CDR3 regions were amplified from genomic DNA using the immunoSEQ Assay, a bias-controlled multiplex PCR. Per the source publication's procedure: The number of nucleated cells in each sample was estimated from the amplification of reference gene primers within the assay. To quantify the absolute abundance of each unique TCRbeta CDR3 rearrangement, sequence reads were collapsed and filtered. For each sample, productive Simpson clonality was calculated by taking the square root of Simpson's diversity index across productive rearrangements. Imported from immuneACCESS, the table was reduced by TCRdb to in-frame sequences with V and J called. These copies leave out some clones; in studies compared against another copy, an unresolved V gene accounts for under half, and the cause of the remainder is not known. That table is the source of V, J and clone size, and D and trimming were worked out from the DNA. The sample includes tens of thousands of clones, with around 87% observed a single time. Together, the top ten hold more than 5% of the sample.

Sequences MNHEY (CDR1) and SVGEGT (CDR2) are obtained from the germline V gene. The trim is 5 bases for V and 1 base for J, with a gap of 8 bases between the germline ends. The CDR3 spans 13 residues, from the cysteine through the phenylalanine. This entry keeps only the CDR3 DNA: 39 bases, framed from base 1. Each collaborating institution followed its own protocols to collect whole blood in K2EDTA tubes. For TCRbeta analysis, collaborators shipped samples as frozen whole blood, isolated PBMCs, or DNA extracted from either of those sample types. Recombination connected TRBV6-2 or TRBV6-3 to TRBJ2-5; TRBD1 is a possible D gene, resting on 5 matching bases. Material: peripheral blood. This receptor was taken from a man aged 45-60 years with active COVID-19. The CDR3 loop reads CASSQGRQETQYF. The bases are TGTGCCAGCAGTCAGGGTCGCCAAGAGACCCAGTACTTC.